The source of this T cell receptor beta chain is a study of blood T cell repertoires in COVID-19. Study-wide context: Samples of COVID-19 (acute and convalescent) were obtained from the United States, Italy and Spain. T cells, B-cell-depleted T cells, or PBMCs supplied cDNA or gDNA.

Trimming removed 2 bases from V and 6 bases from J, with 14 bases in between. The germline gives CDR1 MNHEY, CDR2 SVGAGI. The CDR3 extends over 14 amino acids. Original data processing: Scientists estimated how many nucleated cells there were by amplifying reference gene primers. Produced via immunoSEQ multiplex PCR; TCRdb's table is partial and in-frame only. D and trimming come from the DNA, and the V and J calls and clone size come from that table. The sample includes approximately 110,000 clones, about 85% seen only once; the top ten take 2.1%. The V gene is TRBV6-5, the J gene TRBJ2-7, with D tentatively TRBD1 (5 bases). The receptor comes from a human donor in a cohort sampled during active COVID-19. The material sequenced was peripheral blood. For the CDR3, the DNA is TGTGCCAGCAGTTACAGCGCCAGGGCTGGCGAGCAGTACTTC. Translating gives CASSYSARAGEQYF.